A single sample gave rise to the 20 T cell receptor beta chains below, sequenced in a study of blood T cells in healthy people across ages. The second PCR ran about 6 to 12 cycles with a sample-barcoded 5' primer and J-beta primers. TCRdb reanalysed the 5' RACE reads using MiXCR and keeps one entry per CDR3 protein. The sample contains over 1,500,000 distinct CDR3 sequences, approximately 40% of which appear only once. Sequencing was performed on blood. These receptors came from a human donor in good health.

The V gene is TRBV5-1, the J gene TRBJ2-1; D not resolved. The germline V and J ends were trimmed by 0 bases and 0 bases, with 7 bases remaining between them. This CDR3 comprises 15 residues. Germline CDR1 SGHRS, CDR2 YFSETQ. The DNA for the CDR3 is TGCGCCAGCAGCTTGGACTACCCCTCCTACAATGAGCAGTTCTTC. Translation: CASSLDYPSYNEQFF.

Remarks on this clonotype: Its ends do not fully match the called genes, so a read error is possible. V and J are TRBV5-4 and TRBJ2-7; D is possibly TRBD1 (7 bases). This CDR3 spans 15 amino acids. The V gene's germline CDR1 is SGHNT and CDR2 YYREEE (reference sequence). CDR3 residues: CVSSLPRGEAYEQYF. DNA for the CDR3: TGTGTCAGCAGCTTACCCAGGGGGGAGGCCTACGAGCAGTACTTC.

The chain combines TRBV6-5 with TRBJ1-2; D unclear. CDR1 and CDR2 (germline): MNHEY, SVGAGI. Trimming cost V 3 bases and J 4 bases, with 12 bases left between them. The CDR3 runs 14 residues. The CDR3 coding sequence is TGTGCCAGCAGTTATAGGCAGGCCTTCTATGGCTACACCTTC. Translating gives CASSYRQAFYGYTF.

This clonotype was counted only a few times. V is TRBV29-1 and J is TRBJ2-1, with 10 bases matching TRBD2. Germline V lookup: CDR1 SQVTM, CDR2 ANQGSEA. Trimming cost V 4 bases and J 9 bases; bases outside gene matches: 15. The CDR3 has 16 residues. The CDR3 reads CSVAPYMSGGAGEQFF. For the CDR3, the DNA is TGCAGCGTTGCCCCGTATATGAGCGGGGGGGCCGGTGAGCAGTTCTTC.

This clonotype was detected many times. The chain recombines TRBV7-3 with TRBJ1-2; TRBD1 matches 10 bases. The CDR3 is made up of 13 amino acids. Germline-derived CDR1 and CDR2 are SGHTA and FQGTGA. Trimming cost V 6 bases and J 8 bases; bases outside gene matches: 6. CDR3 nucleotide sequence: TGTGCCAGCAGTCGGACAGGGGGTGGAGGCTACACCTTC. Protein: CASSRTGGGGYTF. The whole variable domain, remainder taken from reference TRBV7-3 and TRBJ1-2, is GAGVSQTPSNKVTEKGKYVELRCDPISGHTALYWYRQSLGQGPEFLIYFQGTGAADDSGLPNDRFFAVRPEGSVSTLKIQRTERGDSAVYLCASSRTGGGGYTFGSGTRLTVV.

The V call is TRBV4-2, the J call TRBJ1-2; D is ambiguous. The CDR3 totals 15 residues. Trimming took 0 bases from V and 4 from J, leaving 12 bases between them. The germline CDR1 and CDR2 sequences are LGHNA and YNFKEQ. The CDR3 protein is CASSQDRGWSYGYTF. As DNA, the CDR3 is TGTGCCAGCAGCCAAGATCGTGGGTGGAGCTATGGCTACACCTTC.

This clonotype showed up just a few times. This chain joins TRBV7-2 and TRBJ1-1, with D perhaps matching TRBD1 (5 bases). Per the germline V gene, CDR1 is SGHTA and CDR2 is FQGNSA. Trimming cost V 4 bases and J 5 bases, with 14 bases left between them. The CDR3 runs to 14 residues. As DNA, the CDR3 is TGTGCCAGCAGCTACCGACGGGGGGGAACTGAAGCTTTCTTT. Translation: CASSYRRGGTEAFF.

This clonotype has just one count. The junction and the germline gene differ at one end; a read error may be behind it. The chain recombines TRBV12-3 or TRBV12-4 with TRBJ2-2, with 8 positions matching TRBD1. This CDR3 has 15 amino acids. CDR3 DNA: TGTGCCAGCGGTTTAGCGACAGGGGTACCCGGGGAGCTGTTTTTT. The encoded protein is CASGLATGVPGELFF.

The chain combines TRBV21-1 with TRBJ1-2. TRBV21-1 has pseudogene status. The CDR3 has 10 residues. The CDR3, as DNA: TGTGCCAGCTCCACTGATGGCTACACCTTC. Protein product: CASSTDGYTF.

This clonotype has a count of ten or more. At one end the junction does not follow the germline gene, possibly because of a read error. The chain uses TRBV18 and TRBJ1-2, with D perhaps TRBD1 (6 bases). This CDR3 contains 14 residues. Germline lookup yields CDR1 KGHSH and CDR2 LQKENI. CDR3 bases: TGCGCCAGCAGCCCAGACAGGCTTAACTATGGCTACACCTTC. Translating gives CASSPDRLNYGYTF. Looking up the rest from reference TRBV18 and TRBJ1-2 gives the full variable domain: NAGVMQNPRHLVRRRGQEARLRCSPMKGHSHVYWYRQLPEEGLKFMVYLQKENIIDESGMPKERFSAEFPKEGPSILRIQQVVRGDSAAYFCASSPDRLNYGYTFGSGTRLTVV.

This clonotype turned up a few times. The V call is TRBV5-5, the J call TRBJ1-2; weak D call: TRBD1 (6 bases). The CDR3 totals 13 residues. Germline CDR1 is SGHKS and CDR2 is YYEKEE (reference sequence). Trimming pared 1 base from V and 6 bases from J, leaving 10 bases between. The CDR3 here is CASSLRGAHGYTF. In DNA form, the CDR3 reads TGTGCCAGCAGCTTGCGGGGGGCACATGGCTACACCTTC.

The V gene is TRBV28, the J gene TRBJ2-1, with D perhaps TRBD1 (5 bases). V lost 5 bases and J lost 10, with 12 bases in between. Germline V gives CDR1 MDHEN, CDR2 SYDVKM. The CDR3 extends over 12 amino acids. The DNA of the CDR3 is TGTGCCAGCAGTGACCCTGGACAAGAGCAGTTCTTC. This encodes CASSDPGQEQFF.

The gene calls are TRBV15 and TRBJ2-5; no definite D call. Trimming removed 1 base from V and 4 bases from J, with 4 bases in between. CDR1 is LNHNV, CDR2 YYDKDF, per germline (reference sequence). This CDR3 comprises 12 residues. The CDR3 bases are TGTGCCACCAGCAGAGGGGTAGAGACCCAGTACTTC. It specifies CATSRGVETQYF.

This clonotype came up a few times. The CDR3 nucleotides read TGTGCCAGCAGCCAAGGGCGACTAGATACGCGCGAGCAGTACTTC. It codes for CASSQGRLDTREQYF. This chain uses TRBV27 with TRBJ2-5; possible D gene TRBD2, 6 bases. The closer fit of TRBJ2-7 to the DNA end suggests the J call may be wrong. The germline V gene encodes CDR1 MNHEY and CDR2 SMNVEV (reference sequence). The CDR3 sequence is 15 residues long.

The chain combines TRBV7-3 with TRBJ2-1; D remains unclear. The CDR3 contains 14 residues. Trimming took off 2 bases at V and 7 bases at J, with 12 bases between the two ends. The germline V gene encodes CDR1 SGHTA and CDR2 FQGTGA. The CDR3 loop reads CASSLGVEVNEQFF. In DNA, the CDR3 is TGTGCCAGCAGCTTAGGGGTAGAGGTTAATGAGCAGTTCTTC.

The sample holds a few counts of this clonotype. The gene calls are TRBV6-5 and TRBJ2-5; the match to TRBD2 covers 8 bases. J gave up 13 bases and V 1 base, and 11 bases lay outside the gene matches. Per the germline V gene, CDR1 is MNHEY and CDR2 is SVGAGI. This CDR3 is 14 amino acids long. CDR3 DNA: TGTGCCAGCAGTTACTATGCCAGCGGGGGCTCCCGGTACTTC. Translating it yields CASSYYASGGSRYF.

This clonotype has only a few counts. The CDR3 bases are TGTGCCATCAGGGAGGTGTCACAGGAAAATTCACCCCTCCACTTT. Amino acids: CAIREVSQENSPLHF. The V call is TRBV10-3, the J call TRBJ1-6; D possibly corresponds to TRBD1 (5 bases). Germline CDR1 and CDR2: ENHRY and SYGVKD. This CDR3 region has 15 residues. The V end was cut by 6 bases, the J end by 7 bases, with 16 bases between.

This clonotype was recorded a few times. The gene calls are TRBV28 and TRBJ1-2; D not resolved. The CDR3 contains 13 residues. Trimming shortened V by 8 bases and J by 0 bases, and 10 bases separated the two germline ends. Germline lookup yields CDR1 MDHEN and CDR2 SYDVKM. The CDR3 DNA sequence: TGTGCCAGCTTAGAGAAGACTAACTATGGCTACACCTTC. It yields the protein CASLEKTNYGYTF.

This clonotype was found many times. The CDR3 sequence: CSVDVGATPPQYF. The CDR3 coding sequence is TGCAGCGTTGATGTCGGCGCTACGCCACCCCAGTACTTC. The V call is TRBV29-1, the J call TRBJ2-5, with no clear D. The V end lost 3 bases, the J end lost 9 bases, and 17 bases lay between the germline ends. The CDR3 runs to 13 residues. Germline values: CDR1 SQVTM, CDR2 ANQGSEA. Based on the CDR3 plus reference TRBV29-1 and TRBJ2-5, the full variable domain is SAVISQKPSRDICQRGTSLTIQCQVDSQVTMMFWYRQQPGQSLTLIATANQGSEATYESGFVIDKFPISRPNLTFSTLTVSNMSPEDSSIYLCSVDVGATPPQYFGPGTRLLVL.

This clonotype occurred a few times. CDR3 region: CASRPRTGFYEQYF. As DNA, the CDR3 is TGTGCCAGCAGACCCCGGACAGGGTTCTACGAGCAGTACTTC. This rearrangement joins TRBV7-8 to TRBJ2-7; 8 positions agree with TRBD1. This CDR3 comprises 14 residues. The germline gives CDR1 SGHVS, CDR2 FQNEAQ. V shed 6 bases, J shed 3 bases, and the junction held 7 bases outside the gene matches.